This T cell receptor (beta chain) comes out of a study of T cell responses to AZD1222 COVID-19 vaccine. General study results and limits: Researchers report vaccine-associated CD4 TCRs spanning spike, with dominance at 160-218 and 743-854. A mostly white British donor set with more females was recruited, and clonal diversity was possibly underestimated. Repertoires in all cases were sampled only once the peak T cell response had passed.

The CDR3 extends over 13 amino acids. CDR1 and CDR2 (germline): SGHTA, FQGTGA. The V end was cut by 3 bases, the J end by 5 bases, with 8 bases between. Data came from immunoSEQ multiplex PCR; TCRdb stores just in-frame clones and leaves some out. This sample carries 120,000 or so clones, 88% of them seen once, and the ten largest clones take about 3.3%. Worth noting for this clone: Its antigen remains unknown.

The source was peripheral blood, collected 28 days after the second AZD1222 dose. The chain is built from TRBV7-3 and TRBJ1-5; tentatively, D is TRBD1 (5 bases). The TCR was taken from an adult who received the AZD1222 COVID-19 vaccine. The CDR3 reads CASSLRGDQPQHF. CDR3 coding DNA: TGTGCCAGCAGCTTGCGAGGGGATCAGCCCCAGCATTTT.